This TCR beta chain was identified in a study of shared clonotypes between healthy human individuals. The overall study: Each donor had three CD4 naive, three CD4 memory, two CD8 naive and one CD8 memory plate. The study, taken as a whole, reports: It was observed that approximately 5% of naive CD4 clonotypes were shared across a handful of donors.

Over several immunoSEQ plates, each subset's genomic DNA was distributed in even portions. Assay: immunoSEQ multiplex PCR; the TCRdb copy retains only in-frame clones and omits some. The sample lists roughly 330,000 clones; less than 85% were seen once. Into CD45RA+ naive and CD45RA-negative memory subsets, the CD4+ cells were split. Losses at the gene ends were 3 bases for V and 4 bases for J; bases not matched to a gene: 2. The CDR3 has 13 amino acids. Per germline, CDR1 SGHDT and CDR2 YYEEEE. This clone was found many times. Its antigen is not known. The sample comprised memory CD4+ T cells sorted from blood. Subset here: CD45RA-negative fraction. V gene TRBV5-6 combines with J gene TRBJ1-2; 8 bases agree with TRBD1. The origin of this receptor is a man aged 30-40 years in good health. The DNA for the CDR3 is TGTGCCAGCAGCTCCGACAGGGGCTATGGCTACACCTTC. Amino acid sequence: CASSSDRGYGYTF.